This TCR beta chain was retrieved from a study of T cells after posttransplantation cyclophosphamide. A marrow graft followed busulfan-fludarabine conditioning, with cyclophosphamide on days +3 and +4. Study-wide results and caveats: Blood and skin or GI T cell repertoires showed limited TRB overlap. Donor CD8+ memory clones often dominated recipient blood repertoires at later times. Recipient CMV seropositivity and CMV reactivation strongly tracked TRB clonality.

This clone was found many times. Its antigen is unidentified. The assay was immunoSEQ multiplex PCR, and TCRdb's table has in-frame clones only and misses some. The table lists roughly 5,400 clones, with no singletons. The sequenced sample was PBMCs, obtained around 380 days after allogeneic stem cell transplant with posttransplant cyclophosphamide. This TCR was sampled from a male patient between 55 and 70 years old who received an allogeneic stem cell transplant from a related donor, was CMV-positive, and had acute GVHD only. Some T cells may be supplied by the graft donor.

CDR3 region: CASSLQGMNTEAFF. CDR3 nucleotide sequence: TGTGCCAGCAGCTTACAGGGCATGAACACTGAAGCTTTCTTT. V usage is TRBV7-9 and J usage is TRBJ1-1; TRBD1 might be the D (5 bases). From germline, CDR1 is SEHNR and CDR2 FQNEAQ (reference sequence). The CDR3 consists of 14 residues. V was cut by 2 bases and J by 0 bases, with 7 bases left in between.